This T cell receptor beta chain is from a study of T cell repertoires in cytomegalovirus infection. At the level of the study: It can be stated that public TCR beta signatures indicated CMV infection as well as a matching HLA type.

Only a few counts were recorded for this clonotype. Its antigen is unidentified. TCRdb redid the calling of the reads with MiXCR, one entry per CDR3 protein. Of approximately 910,000 distinct CDR3 sequences in the sample, roughly 30% are singletons; the top ten hold around an eighth. The CDR3 is made up of 16 amino acids. Germline V gene sequence: CDR1 MGHRA, CDR2 YSYEKL. V gave up 1 base and J gave up 0 bases, with 12 bases separating them. Whole-study findings and limits: The ex vivo response was dominated by HLA-C-restricted CMV-specific TCR beta clonotypes.

The starting material was cultured CD8+ T cells from PBMCs, obtained from culture after CMV antigen stimulation. The clonotype was recovered from a human donor in good health (CMV status not recorded). Some clones in this sample may be carry-over from other donors' samples. This chain uses TRBV4-1 with TRBJ1-1; TRBD1 is a possible D gene (5 bases). The CDR3 is CASSQVGAWVNTEAFF. The CDR3 coding sequence is TGCGCCAGCAGCCAAGTAGGGGCATGGGTGAACACTGAAGCTTTCTTT.